This T cell receptor beta chain stems from a study of T cells after yellow fever vaccination. On the study more broadly: Any fraction with a low cell number was prepared using SMART-Seq v4 Ultra Low Input. Findings of the study overall: A faster peak, day 5 versus 15, was reached by the weaker secondary response. The booster response re-showed most primary clones: approximately 95% CD4, around 90% CD8.

The V gene lost 2 bases and the J gene lost 2 bases, with 8 bases spanning the gap. The germline gives CDR1 SGDLS, CDR2 YYNGEE. The CDR3 length is 14 residues. Universal primer sites and UMIs were introduced during 5'RACE template-switching synthesis of TCR cDNA. From the 5' RACE reads, TCRdb called clonotypes with MiXCR, one entry per CDR3 protein. The sample contains 200,000 to 250,000 distinct CDR3 sequences, 3% to 3.5% of which appear only once. This clonotype was recorded at least ten times. Antigen unknown. The V gene is TRBV9, the J gene TRBJ2-1; D tentatively fits TRBD1 or TRBD2 (5 bases each). This clonotype was obtained from a man in his late teens or twenties who received the YFV17D yellow fever vaccine. Source: CD4+ T cells sorted from PBMCs, taken 10 days after the yellow fever booster vaccination. The CDR3: CASSVGGPYNEQFF. The CDR3 DNA follows: TGTGCCAGCAGCGTTGGGGGACCCTACAATGAGCAGTTCTTC.